This T cell receptor beta chain was recorded in a study of T cell responses to AZD1222 COVID-19 vaccine. For the study at large: Second doses at about 4 or about 12 weeks were pooled.

CDR1 MDHEN and CDR2 SYDVKM come from the germline V gene. The CDR3 totals 13 residues. J lost 5 bases, V lost 4 bases, and 5 bases had no gene match. This clone was seen only once. Its antigen is not identified. Only in-frame clones appear in the TCRdb table, and some are missing; sequencing was by immunoSEQ multiplex PCR. The profile shows 150,000 to 200,000 clones, roughly 94% of them singletons. Study results and limitations: The study found vaccine-associated CD4 TCRs spanning spike, dominant at 160-218 and 743-854. White British people made up most donors, females outnumbered males, and clonal diversity was possibly underestimated.

The source of this sequence is an adult in good health. The chain couples TRBV28 to TRBJ2-7; 7 positions match TRBD1. The specimen comprised peripheral blood, sampled on day 0 of AZD1222 vaccination. The CDR3 reads CASSSVTGDEQYF. CDR3 DNA: TGTGCCAGCAGTTCAGTCACAGGGGACGAGCAGTACTTC. Together with reference TRBV28 and TRBJ2-7, the CDR3 gives the full variable domain: DVKVTQSSRYLVKRTGEKVFLECVQDMDHENMFWYRQDPGLGLRLIYFSYDVKMKEKGDIPEGYSVSREKKERFSLILESASTNQTSMYLCASSSVTGDEQYFGPGTRLTVT.